Below are 3 T cell receptor beta chains sequenced from a single sample in a study of blood T cell repertoires in COVID-19. The protocol was immunoSEQ multiplex PCR, while the TCRdb copy is restricted to in-frame clones and leaves out a portion. The sample holds 230,000 or so clones, 90% seen once. Sequenced material: peripheral blood. Receptors were obtained from a woman aged 60-75 years with COVID-19, enrolled during active disease.

The chain combines TRBV7-2 with TRBJ1-3, with 8 bases lining up with TRBD1. The J segment lost 4 bases and the V segment lost 1 base, leaving 6 bases of the junction unmatched. There are 16 residues in the CDR3. Germline assignment: CDR1 SGHTA and CDR2 FQGNSA. CDR3 bases: TGTGCCAGCAGCTTAGGGCAGGGGGCGGGAGGAAACACCATATATTTT. Its protein is CASSLGQGAGGNTIYF.

This rearrangement joins TRBV27 to TRBJ1-1; D might be TRBD1 (5 bases). With 6 bases removed from V and 1 base from J, the gap between germline ends came to 12 bases. This CDR3 spans 14 amino acids. CDR1 is MNHEY, CDR2 SMNVEV, per germline (reference sequence). CDR3 protein: CASRSPDRNTEAFF. The CDR3 nucleotides read TGTGCCAGCAGATCCCCAGACAGGAACACTGAAGCTTTCTTT.

The V call is TRBV19, the J call TRBJ1-2; TRBD1 agrees at 10 bases. V was pared by 3 bases and J by 4 bases, with 2 bases of the junction left unmatched. CDR1 and CDR2 from the germline V gene are LNHDA and SQIVND (reference sequence). CDR3 length: 14 amino acids. CDR3 sequence: CASSIGQGGYGYTF. The CDR3 nucleotides are TGTGCCAGTAGTATCGGACAGGGGGGCTATGGCTACACCTTC.